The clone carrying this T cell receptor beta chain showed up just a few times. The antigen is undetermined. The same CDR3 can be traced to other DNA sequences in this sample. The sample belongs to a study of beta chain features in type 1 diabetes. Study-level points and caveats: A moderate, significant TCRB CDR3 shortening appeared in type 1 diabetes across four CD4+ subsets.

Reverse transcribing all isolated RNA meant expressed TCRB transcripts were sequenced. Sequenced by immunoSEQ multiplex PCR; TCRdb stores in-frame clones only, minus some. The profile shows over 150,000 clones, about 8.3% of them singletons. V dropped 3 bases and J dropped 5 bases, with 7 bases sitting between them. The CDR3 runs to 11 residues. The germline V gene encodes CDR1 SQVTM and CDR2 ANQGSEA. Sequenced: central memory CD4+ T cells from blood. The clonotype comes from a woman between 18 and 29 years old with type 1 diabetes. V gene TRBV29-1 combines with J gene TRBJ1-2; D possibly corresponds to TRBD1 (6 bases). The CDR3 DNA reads TGCAGCGTTGAGAGGGGGTATGGCTACACCTTC. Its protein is CSVERGYGYTF.